The rows below give T cell receptor beta chains drawn from one sample of a study of cytomegalovirus exposure and HLA in healthy donors. TCRdb keeps only in-frame clones here, not all; method: immunoSEQ multiplex PCR. Here the sample spans about 150,000 clones, around 73% being singletons. The specimen sequenced was PBMCs. Every receptor here comes from a woman aged 18-30 years in good health and CMV-seronegative. CDR3s include the opening cysteine and the closing phenylalanine or tryptophan. D genes are given only for firm matches. Size tells how often a clone was seen (once, few, many) or the class of an expanded clone, and some rows leave it out.

clone size	J gene	V gene	D gene	CDR3 protein	CDR3 DNA
NA	TRBJ2-5	TRBV7-9	TRBD2	CASSLTGTSGTETQYF	TGTGCCAGCAGCTTAACCGGGACTAGCGGGACTGAGACCCAGTACTTC
NA	TRBJ2-1	TRBV13	NA	CASSLGRNEQFF	TGTGCCAGCAGCTTAGGCCGCAATGAGCAGTTCTTC
NA	TRBJ1-2	TRBV4-3	TRBD1	CASRQTGTSNYGYTF	TGCGCCAGCAGACAGACAGGGACCTCCAACTATGGCTACACCTTC
NA	TRBJ2-7	TRBV27	TRBD1	CASSLSTGGYEQYF	TGTGCCAGCAGTTTATCGACAGGGGGCTACGAGCAGTACTTC
few	TRBJ1-6	TRBV6-1	TRBD1	CASSEAGTVYNSPLHF	TGTGCCAGCAGTGAAGCGGGGACAGTTTATAATTCACCCCTCCACTTT
few	TRBJ2-7	TRBV5-1	TRBD1	CASSNPGQTYEQYF	TGCGCCAGCAGCAACCCGGGACAGACCTACGAGCAGTACTTC
few	TRBJ2-7	TRBV5-4	NA	CASSWTSGVAGGSYF	NA
NA	TRBJ2-7	TRBV7-2	NA	CASSRPGEWYEQYF	TGTGCCAGCAGCCGGCCAGGGGAGTGGTACGAGCAGTACTTC
NA	TRBJ2-1	TRBV11-2	NA	CASSLSPGRGEQFF	TGTGCCAGCAGCTTATCCCCTGGTCGGGGTGAGCAGTTCTTC
few	TRBJ1-6	TRBV2	TRBD1	CASSRQGARSPLHF	TGTGCCAGCAGTCGACAGGGGGCCCGTTCACCCCTCCACTTT
NA	TRBJ2-2	TRBV19	TRBD2	CASSKAGGGTGELFF	TGTGCCAGTAGTAAGGCGGGGGGAGGTACCGGGGAGCTGTTTTTT
few	TRBJ1-1	TRBV5-6	NA	CASSRNTGVQFAFF	TGTGCCAGCAGCCGTAATACAGGCGTCCAGTTTGCTTTCTTT
NA	TRBJ2-7	TRBV5-6	NA	CASSFRLGEQYF	TGTGCCAGCAGCTTTCGACTCGGCGAGCAGTACTTC
few	TRBJ2-3	TRBV15	TRBD2	CATSFSGGVTDTQYF	TGTGCCACCAGCTTTAGCGGGGGGGTCACAGATACGCAGTATTTT
NA	TRBJ1-5	TRBV19	NA	CASSPPGGRENQPQHF	TGTGCCAGTAGTCCCCCGGGAGGGAGGGAAAATCAGCCCCAGCATTTT
NA	TRBJ1-3	TRBV5-5	NA	CASSLGQDYSGNTIYF	TGTGCCAGCAGCTTAGGCCAAGACTACTCTGGAAACACCATATATTTT
NA	TRBJ1-2	TRBV6-5	NA	CASSRGMSGYTF	TGTGCCAGCAGTCGCGGAATGTCTGGCTACACCTTC
once	TRBJ1-1	TRBV18	TRBD1	CASSPGTGTANTEAFF	TGTGCCAGCTCACCGGGTACCGGGACAGCGAACACTGAAGCTTTCTTT
NA	TRBJ2-3	TRBV30	NA	CAWSVLTPRGTDTQYF	TGTGCCTGGAGTGTACTAACCCCTCGGGGCACAGATACGCAGTATTTT
NA	TRBJ2-3	TRBV9	NA	CASSRGFTDTQYF	TGTGCCAGCAGCCGGGGATTCACAGATACGCAGTATTTT
NA	TRBJ1-2	TRBV7-9	NA	CASSLGVTGYGYTF	TGTGCCAGCAGCTTAGGAGTCACCGGCTATGGCTACACCTTC
once	TRBJ2-1	TRBV14	TRBD2	CASSQGASGNEQFF	TGTGCCAGCAGCCAAGGAGCTAGCGGCAATGAGCAGTTCTTC
NA	TRBJ1-1	TRBV5-1	TRBD1	CASSSGGFNTEAFF	TGCGCCAGCAGCTCAGGGGGATTCAACACTGAAGCTTTCTTT
few	TRBJ1-2	TRBV20-1	NA	CSASAQGGYTF	TGCAGTGCGTCTGCGCAGGGGGGCTACACCTTC
NA	TRBJ2-1	TRBV11-3	TRBD2	CASSLKRENEQFF	TGTGCCAGCAGCTTAAAGCGGGAAAATGAGCAGTTCTTC
NA	TRBJ1-1	TRBV6-1	TRBD1	CAGSTGTGTPEAFF	TGTGCCGGATCAACCGGGACAGGGACCCCTGAAGCTTTCTTT
few	TRBJ2-1	TRBV29-1	NA	CSVYRAGEQFF	TGCAGCGTTTATAGGGCGGGGGAGCAGTTCTTC